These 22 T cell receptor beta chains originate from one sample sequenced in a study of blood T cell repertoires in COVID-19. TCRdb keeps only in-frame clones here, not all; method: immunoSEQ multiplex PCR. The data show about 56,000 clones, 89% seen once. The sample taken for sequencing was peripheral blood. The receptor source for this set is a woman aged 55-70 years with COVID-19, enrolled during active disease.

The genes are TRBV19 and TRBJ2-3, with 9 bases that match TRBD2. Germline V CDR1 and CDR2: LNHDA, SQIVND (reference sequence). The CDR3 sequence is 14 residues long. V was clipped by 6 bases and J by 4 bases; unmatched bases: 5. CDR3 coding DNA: TGTGCCAGTAGCGGCGGGAGGGGACCAGATACGCAGTATTTT. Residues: CASSGGRGPDTQYF. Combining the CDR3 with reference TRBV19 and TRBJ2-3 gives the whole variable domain DGGITQSPKYLFRKEGQNVTLSCEQNLNHDAMYWYRQDPGQGLRLIYYSQIVNDFQKGDIAEGYSVSREKKESFPLTVTSAQKNPTAFYLCASSGGRGPDTQYFGPGTRLTVL.

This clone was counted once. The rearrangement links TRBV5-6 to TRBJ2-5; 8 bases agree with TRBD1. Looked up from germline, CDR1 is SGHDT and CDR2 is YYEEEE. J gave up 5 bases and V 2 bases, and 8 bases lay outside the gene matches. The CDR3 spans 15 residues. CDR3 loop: CASSFLQGAQETQYF. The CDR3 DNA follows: TGTGCCAGCAGCTTTCTCCAGGGGGCTCAGGAGACCCAGTACTTC. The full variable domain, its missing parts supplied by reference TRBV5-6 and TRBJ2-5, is DAGVTQSPTHLIKTRGQQVTLRCSPKSGHDTVSWYQQALGQGPQFIFQYYEEEERQRGNFPDRFSGHQFPNYSSELNVNALLLGDSALYLCASSFLQGAQETQYFGPGTRLLVL.

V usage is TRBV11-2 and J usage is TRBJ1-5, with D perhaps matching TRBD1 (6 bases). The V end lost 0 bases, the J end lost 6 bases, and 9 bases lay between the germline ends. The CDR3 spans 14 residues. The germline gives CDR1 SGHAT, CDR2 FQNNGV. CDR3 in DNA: TGTGCCAGCAGCTTAGAGGGCAGGGGTCAGCCCCAGCATTTT. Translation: CASSLEGRGQPQHF. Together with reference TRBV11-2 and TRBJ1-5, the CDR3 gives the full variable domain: EAGVAQSPRYKIIEKRQSVAFWCNPISGHATLYWYQQILGQGPKLLIQFQNNGVVDDSQLPKDRFSAERLKGVDSTLKIQPAKLEDSAVYLCASSLEGRGQPQHFGDGTRLSIL.

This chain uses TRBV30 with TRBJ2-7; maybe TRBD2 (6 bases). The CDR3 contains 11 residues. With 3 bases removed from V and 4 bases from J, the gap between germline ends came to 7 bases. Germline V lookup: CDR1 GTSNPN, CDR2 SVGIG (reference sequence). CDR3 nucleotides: TGTGCCTGGAGCGGGAGTTACGAGCAGTACTTC. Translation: CAWSGSYEQYF.

The CDR3 region is CASSPPGHYGYTF. In DNA, the CDR3 is TGTGCCAGCAGTCCACCAGGGCACTATGGCTACACCTTC. This sequence joins TRBV12-3 or TRBV12-4 and TRBJ1-2; maybe TRBD1 (5 bases). The CDR3 covers 13 residues. V was clipped by 5 bases and J by 3 bases, with 10 bases between them.

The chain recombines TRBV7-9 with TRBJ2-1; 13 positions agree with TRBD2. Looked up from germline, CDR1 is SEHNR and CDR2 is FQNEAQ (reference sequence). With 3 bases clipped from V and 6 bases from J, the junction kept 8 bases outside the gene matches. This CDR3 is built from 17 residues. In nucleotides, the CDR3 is TGTGCCAGCAGCTTCAACCCGGGACTAGCGGGGCCCAATGAGCAGTTCTTC. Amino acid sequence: CASSFNPGLAGPNEQFF.

The CDR3 sequence is CASSQVTGAGQPQHF. CDR3 sequence (DNA): TGCGCCAGCAGCCAGGTGACAGGGGCAGGACAGCCCCAGCATTTT. This rearrangement joins TRBV4-1 to TRBJ1-5; 8 bases align to TRBD1. CDR3 length: 15 residues. Germline-derived CDR1 and CDR2 are MGHRA and YSYEKL. J gave up 7 bases and V 3 bases, and 8 bases lay outside the gene matches.

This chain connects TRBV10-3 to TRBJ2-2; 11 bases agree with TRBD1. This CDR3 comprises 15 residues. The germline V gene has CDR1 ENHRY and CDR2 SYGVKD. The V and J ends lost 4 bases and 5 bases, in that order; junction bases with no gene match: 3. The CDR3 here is CAISAGTGGTGELFF. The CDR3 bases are TGTGCCATCAGTGCAGGGACAGGGGGGACCGGGGAGCTGTTTTTT.

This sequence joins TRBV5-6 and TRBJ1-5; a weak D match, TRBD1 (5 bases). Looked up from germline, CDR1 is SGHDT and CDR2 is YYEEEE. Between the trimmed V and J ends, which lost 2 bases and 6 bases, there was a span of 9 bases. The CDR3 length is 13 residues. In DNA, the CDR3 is TGTGCCAGCAGCTTTGGAGGGACTCAGCCCCAGCATTTT. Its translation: CASSFGGTQPQHF. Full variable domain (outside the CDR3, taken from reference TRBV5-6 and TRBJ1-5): DAGVTQSPTHLIKTRGQQVTLRCSPKSGHDTVSWYQQALGQGPQFIFQYYEEEERQRGNFPDRFSGHQFPNYSSELNVNALLLGDSALYLCASSFGGTQPQHFGDGTRLSIL.

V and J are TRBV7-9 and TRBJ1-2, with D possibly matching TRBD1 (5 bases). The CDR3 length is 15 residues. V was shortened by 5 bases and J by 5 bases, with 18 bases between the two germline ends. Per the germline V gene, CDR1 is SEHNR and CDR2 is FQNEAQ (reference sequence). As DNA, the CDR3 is TGTGCCAGCAGCCCCCGGGACTCCCTGTGGTATGGCTACACCTTC. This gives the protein CASSPRDSLWYGYTF.

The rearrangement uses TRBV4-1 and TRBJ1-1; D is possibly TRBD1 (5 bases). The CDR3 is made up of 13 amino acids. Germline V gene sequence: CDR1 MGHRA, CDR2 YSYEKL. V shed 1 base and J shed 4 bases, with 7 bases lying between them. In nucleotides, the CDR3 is TGCGCCAGCAGCCAAGTGGGGGGCACTGAAGCTTTCTTT. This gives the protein CASSQVGGTEAFF.

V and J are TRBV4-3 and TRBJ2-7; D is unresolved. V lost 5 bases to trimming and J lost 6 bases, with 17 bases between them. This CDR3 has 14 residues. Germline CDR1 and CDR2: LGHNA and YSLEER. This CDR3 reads CASSSDSTTGEQYF. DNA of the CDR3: TGCGCCAGCAGCTCAGATTCCACGACGGGCGAGCAGTACTTC.

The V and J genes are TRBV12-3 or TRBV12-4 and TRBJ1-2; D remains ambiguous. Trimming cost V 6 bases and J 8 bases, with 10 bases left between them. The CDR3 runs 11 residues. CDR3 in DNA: TGTGCCAGCAGCCTTGTACGGGGCTACACCTTC. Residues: CASSLVRGYTF.

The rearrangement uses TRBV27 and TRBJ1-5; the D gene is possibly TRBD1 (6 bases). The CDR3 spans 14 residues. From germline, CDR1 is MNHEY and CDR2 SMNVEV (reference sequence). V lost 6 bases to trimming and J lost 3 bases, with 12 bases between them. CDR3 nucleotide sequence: TGTGCCAGCAGGATGACAGGTCTCAATCAGCCCCAGCATTTT. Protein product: CASRMTGLNQPQHF.

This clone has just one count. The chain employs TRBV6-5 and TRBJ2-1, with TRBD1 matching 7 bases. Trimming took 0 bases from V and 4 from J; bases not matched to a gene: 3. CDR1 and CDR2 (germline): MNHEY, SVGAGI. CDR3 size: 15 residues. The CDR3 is CASSYSLGQYNEQFF. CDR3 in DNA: TGTGCCAGCAGTTACTCTTTGGGACAGTACAATGAGCAGTTCTTC.

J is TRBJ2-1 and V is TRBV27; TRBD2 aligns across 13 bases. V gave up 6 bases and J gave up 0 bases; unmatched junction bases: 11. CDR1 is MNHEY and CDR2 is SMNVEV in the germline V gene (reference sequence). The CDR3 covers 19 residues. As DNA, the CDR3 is TGTGCCAGCAGCTTGGGACTAGCGGGACCTTCAGCCTCCTACAATGAGCAGTTCTTC. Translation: CASSLGLAGPSASYNEQFF.

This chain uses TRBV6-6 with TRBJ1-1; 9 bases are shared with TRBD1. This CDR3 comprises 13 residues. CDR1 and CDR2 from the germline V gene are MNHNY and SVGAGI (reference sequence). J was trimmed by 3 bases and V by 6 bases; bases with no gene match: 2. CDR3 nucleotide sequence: TGTGCCAGCAGGGGACAGGGATACACTGAAGCTTTCTTT. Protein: CASRGQGYTEAFF.

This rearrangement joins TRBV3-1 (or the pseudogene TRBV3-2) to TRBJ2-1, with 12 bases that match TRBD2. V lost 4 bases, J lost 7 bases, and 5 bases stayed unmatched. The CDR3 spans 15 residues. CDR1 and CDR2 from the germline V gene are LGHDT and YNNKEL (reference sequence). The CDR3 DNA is TGTGCCAGCAGCCCCCGACTAGCGGGAGAAAATGAGCAGTTCTTC. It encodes CASSPRLAGENEQFF.

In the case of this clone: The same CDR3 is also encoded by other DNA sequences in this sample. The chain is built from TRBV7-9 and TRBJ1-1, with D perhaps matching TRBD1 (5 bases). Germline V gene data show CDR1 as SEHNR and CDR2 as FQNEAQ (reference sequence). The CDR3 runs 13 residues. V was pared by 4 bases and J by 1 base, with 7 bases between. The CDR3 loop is CASSSQGNTEAFF. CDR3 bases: TGTGCCAGCAGCTCTCAGGGGAACACTGAAGCTTTCTTT.

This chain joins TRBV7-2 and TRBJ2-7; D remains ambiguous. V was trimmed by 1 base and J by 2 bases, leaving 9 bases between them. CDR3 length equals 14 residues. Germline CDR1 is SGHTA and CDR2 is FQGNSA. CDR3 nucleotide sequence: TGTGCCAGCAGCTTAGACTATTCTGCCTACGAGCAGTACTTC. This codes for CASSLDYSAYEQYF.

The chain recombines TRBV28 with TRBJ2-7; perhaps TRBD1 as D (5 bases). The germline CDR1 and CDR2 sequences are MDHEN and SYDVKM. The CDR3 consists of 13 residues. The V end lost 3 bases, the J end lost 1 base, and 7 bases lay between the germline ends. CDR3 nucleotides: TGTGCCAGCAGTTTTCAGGGATCCTACGAGCAGTACTTC. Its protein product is CASSFQGSYEQYF. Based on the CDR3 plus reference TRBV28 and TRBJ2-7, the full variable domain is DVKVTQSSRYLVKRTGEKVFLECVQDMDHENMFWYRQDPGLGLRLIYFSYDVKMKEKGDIPEGYSVSREKKERFSLILESASTNQTSMYLCASSFQGSYEQYFGPGTRLTVT.

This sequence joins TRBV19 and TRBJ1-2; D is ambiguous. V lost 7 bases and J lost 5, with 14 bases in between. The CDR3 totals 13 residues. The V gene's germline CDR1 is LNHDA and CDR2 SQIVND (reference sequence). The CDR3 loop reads CASKPESGYGYTF. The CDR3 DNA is TGTGCCAGTAAGCCGGAGTCGGGGTATGGCTACACCTTC.